This T cell receptor (beta chain) appears in the sequencing data of a study of shared clonotypes between healthy human individuals. About the research overall: Each donor's CD4 naive and CD4 memory cells filled three plates apiece, CD8 naive two, and CD8 memory one. Whole-study results and caveats: Sharing across four donors was highest in naive CD4 (approximately 5%) and lowest in memory CD8 (around 0.4%). Relative to memory subsets, naive subsets generally showed larger estimated richness.

Concerning this clone itself: No antigen is known for it.

The V and J ends lost 3 bases and 0 bases respectively, with 11 bases between them. Germline CDR1 and CDR2: SGHTA and FQGNSA. This CDR3 comprises 15 residues. Assay used: immunoSEQ multiplex PCR; TCRdb lists only in-frame clones, some missing. The repertoire holds fewer than 850,000 clones, with 55% to 75% as singletons. CD4+ cells underwent separation, giving CD45RA+ naive and CD45RA-negative memory subsets. Sequencing input: memory CD4+ T cells sorted from blood. Subset defined: CD45RA-negative fraction. The receptor was derived from a woman aged 30 to 39 in good health. This rearrangement joins TRBV7-2 to TRBJ1-1, with a tentative D call TRBD1 (6 bases). Here the CDR3 reads CASSFRDTVNTEAFF. CDR3 sequence (DNA): TGTGCCAGCAGCTTCCGGGACACCGTGAACACTGAAGCTTTCTTT.